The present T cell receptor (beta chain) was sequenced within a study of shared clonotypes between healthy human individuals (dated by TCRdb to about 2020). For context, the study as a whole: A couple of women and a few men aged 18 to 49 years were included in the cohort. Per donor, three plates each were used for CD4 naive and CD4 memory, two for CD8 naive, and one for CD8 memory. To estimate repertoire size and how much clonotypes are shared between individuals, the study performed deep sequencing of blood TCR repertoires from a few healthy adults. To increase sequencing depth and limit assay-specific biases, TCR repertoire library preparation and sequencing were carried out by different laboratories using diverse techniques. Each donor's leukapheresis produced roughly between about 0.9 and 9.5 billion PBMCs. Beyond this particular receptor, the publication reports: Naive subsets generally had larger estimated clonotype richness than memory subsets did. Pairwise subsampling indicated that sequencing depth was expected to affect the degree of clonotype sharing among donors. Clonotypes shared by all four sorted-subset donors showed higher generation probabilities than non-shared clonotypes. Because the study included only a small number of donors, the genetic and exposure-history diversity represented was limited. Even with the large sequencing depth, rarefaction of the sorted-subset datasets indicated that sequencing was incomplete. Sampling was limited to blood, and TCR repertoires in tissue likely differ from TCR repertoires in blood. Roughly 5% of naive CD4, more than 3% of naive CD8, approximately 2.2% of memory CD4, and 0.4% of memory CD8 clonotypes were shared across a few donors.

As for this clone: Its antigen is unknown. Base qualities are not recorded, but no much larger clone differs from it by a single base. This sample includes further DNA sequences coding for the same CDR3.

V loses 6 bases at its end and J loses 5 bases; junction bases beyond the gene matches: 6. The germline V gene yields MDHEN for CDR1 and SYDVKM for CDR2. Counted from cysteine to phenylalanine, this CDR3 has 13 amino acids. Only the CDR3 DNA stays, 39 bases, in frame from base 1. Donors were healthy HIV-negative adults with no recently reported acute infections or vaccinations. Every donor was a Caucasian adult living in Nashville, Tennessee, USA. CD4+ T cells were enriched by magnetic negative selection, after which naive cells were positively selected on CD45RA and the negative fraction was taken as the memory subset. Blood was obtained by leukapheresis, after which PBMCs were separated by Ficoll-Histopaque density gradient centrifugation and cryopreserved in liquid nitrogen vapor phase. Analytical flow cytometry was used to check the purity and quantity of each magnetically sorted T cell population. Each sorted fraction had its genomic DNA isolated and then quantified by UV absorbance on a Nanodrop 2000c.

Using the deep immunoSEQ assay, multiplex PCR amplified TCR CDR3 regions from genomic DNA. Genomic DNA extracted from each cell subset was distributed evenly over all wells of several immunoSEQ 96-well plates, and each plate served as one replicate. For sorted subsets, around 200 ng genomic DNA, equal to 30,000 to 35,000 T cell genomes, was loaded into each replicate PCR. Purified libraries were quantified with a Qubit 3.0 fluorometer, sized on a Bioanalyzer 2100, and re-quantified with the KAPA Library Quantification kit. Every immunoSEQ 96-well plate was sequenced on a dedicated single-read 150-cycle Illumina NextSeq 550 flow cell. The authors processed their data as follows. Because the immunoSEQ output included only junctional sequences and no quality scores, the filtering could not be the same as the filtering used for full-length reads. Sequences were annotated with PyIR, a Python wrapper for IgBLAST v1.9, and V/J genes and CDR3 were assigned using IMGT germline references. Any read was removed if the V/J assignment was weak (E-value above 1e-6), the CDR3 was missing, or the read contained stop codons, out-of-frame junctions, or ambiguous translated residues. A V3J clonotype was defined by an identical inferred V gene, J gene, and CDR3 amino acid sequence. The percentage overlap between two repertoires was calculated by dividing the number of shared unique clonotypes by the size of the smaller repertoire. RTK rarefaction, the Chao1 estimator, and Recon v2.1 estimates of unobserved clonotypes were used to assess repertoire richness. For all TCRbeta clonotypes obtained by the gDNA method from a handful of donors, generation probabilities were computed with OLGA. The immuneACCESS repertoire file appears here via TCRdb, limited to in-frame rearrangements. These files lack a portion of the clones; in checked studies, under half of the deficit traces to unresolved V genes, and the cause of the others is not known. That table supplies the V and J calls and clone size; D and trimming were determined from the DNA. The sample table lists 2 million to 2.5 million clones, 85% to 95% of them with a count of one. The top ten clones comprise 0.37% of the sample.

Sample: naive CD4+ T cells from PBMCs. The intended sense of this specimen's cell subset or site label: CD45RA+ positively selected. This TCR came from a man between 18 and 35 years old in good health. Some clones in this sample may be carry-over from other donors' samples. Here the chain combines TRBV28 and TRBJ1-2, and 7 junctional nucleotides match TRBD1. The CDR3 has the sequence CASRTRTGYGYTF. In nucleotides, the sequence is TGTGCCAGCAGAACGCGGACAGGTTATGGCTACACCTTC.